This T cell receptor beta chain was recovered during a study of cytomegalovirus exposure and HLA in healthy donors. With 60 Vbeta and 13 Jbeta primers, the PCR was carried out. TCRdb's table, derived via immunoSEQ multiplex PCR, lists solely in-frame clones and lacks some. This table has roughly 120,000 clones, roughly four fifths appearing once. As concerns this clone: No antigen is known for it.

Study-level results: Accurate predictions that matched the HLA-A and HLA-B alleles of most subjects were reportedly made from TCR beta sequences. Earlier findings revealed that most TCR beta V segments proved productive either about 87% or about 30% of the time. According to reports, the classifier identified cytomegalovirus status with high specificity and sensitivity.

CDR3 length: 14 amino acids. Germline CDR1 SGDLS, CDR2 YYNGEE. V was clipped by 4 bases and J by 3 bases; unmatched bases: 3. Material: PBMCs. The genes are TRBV9 and TRBJ2-7; 11 nucleotides match TRBD2. The clonotype comes from a male donor in good health and CMV-seropositive. The CDR3 nucleotides read TGTGCCAGCAGCACTAGCGGGAGTAACTACGAGCAGTACTTC. Its protein product is CASSTSGSNYEQYF.